These 32 T cell receptor beta chains share one sample of origin, sequenced in a study of T cells in Graves' hyperthyroidism and ophthalmopathy. Amplification targeted TCR beta CDR3 regions from RNA transcripts. HTBI primers were used for first-round RT-PCR of the TCR CDR3. TCRdb itself ran the multiplex PCR reads through MiXCR, one entry per CDR3 protein. The top ten hold roughly 7.7% of the sample, which has 250,000 to 300,000 distinct CDR3 sequences, roughly 15% seen once. The sample comprised blood. The receptors were gathered from a woman in her forties with Graves' hyperthyroidism.

The chain uses TRBV30 and TRBJ1-3; D not certain. This CDR3 region has 15 residues. V lost 4 bases and J lost 8, with 21 bases in between. CDR1 and CDR2 from the germline V gene are GTSNPN and SVGIG (reference sequence). The CDR3 nucleotides read TGTGCCTGGACCCTTCCTGGGCTTATAGGGCACACCATATATTTT. It is translated as CAWTLPGLIGHTIYF.

The table lists this clonotype with many counts. This chain joins TRBV7-9 and TRBJ1-6, with no clear D. Germline V gene data show CDR1 as SEHNR and CDR2 as FQNEAQ (reference sequence). V was trimmed by 3 bases and J by 13 bases, leaving 19 bases between them. The CDR3 length is 15 residues. The CDR3 region is CASSFDGPGLLPLHF. CDR3 nucleotides: TGTGCCAGCAGCTTCGACGGTCCGGGGTTGTTGCCCCTCCACTTT.

This clonotype was counted at least ten times. The chain joins TRBV7-9 to TRBJ2-7; D is possibly TRBD1 (6 bases). The CDR3 contains 16 residues. Trimming stripped 3 bases from V and 2 bases from J, with 17 bases between. Germline CDR1 SEHNR, CDR2 FQNEAQ (reference sequence). CDR3 region: CASSLSQGLSAYEQYF. CDR3 nucleotides: TGTGCCAGCAGCTTGTCTCAGGGGCTATCGGCCTACGAGCAGTACTTC.

There are many counts of this clonotype. The rearrangement joins TRBV20-1 to TRBJ2-7; D call uncertain. CDR1 and CDR2 (germline): DFQATT, SNEGSKA (reference sequence). Trimming shortened V by 0 bases and J by 4 bases, and 4 bases separated the two germline ends. CDR3 size: 11 residues. DNA of the CDR3: TGCAGTGCTAGAGATCAATACGAGCAGTACTTC. Translation: CSARDQYEQYF.

This clonotype was found many times. The CDR3 coding sequence is TGTGCCTCCAGAGGACAGGGGGCGCCGGACTATGGCTACACCTTC. Protein: CASRGQGAPDYGYTF. The chain is built from TRBV10-3 and TRBJ1-2; TRBD1 agrees at 11 bases. This CDR3 has 15 residues. J lost 3 bases, V lost 11 bases, and 11 bases had no gene match. CDR1 and CDR2 from the germline V gene are ENHRY and SYGVKD.

This clonotype has at least ten counts. The chain is built from TRBV6-1 and TRBJ2-5; TRBD1 might be the D (6 bases). The CDR3 sequence is 12 residues long. The germline V gene has CDR1 MNHNS and CDR2 SASEGT. The V end was cut by 9 bases, the J end by 1 base, with 9 bases between. Here the CDR3 reads CASWTAQETQYF. The DNA of the CDR3 is TGTGCCAGTTGGACAGCCCAAGAGACCCAGTACTTC.

Many counts were recorded for this clonotype. The chain joins TRBV2 to TRBJ2-5, with TRBD1 matching 8 bases. The CDR3 is 14 amino acids. Germline CDR1 reads SNHLY; CDR2 reads FYNNEI. J lost 1 base, V lost 5 bases, and 3 bases had no gene match. The CDR3 DNA sequence: TGTGCCAGCAGTTTTGACAGGGGCCAAGAGACCCAGTACTTC. Its protein is CASSFDRGQETQYF.

J is TRBJ2-1 and V is TRBV20-1, with unresolved D. Germline lookup yields CDR1 DFQATT and CDR2 SNEGSKA (reference sequence). Trimming shortened V by 5 bases and J by 4 bases, and 24 bases separated the two germline ends. The CDR3 sequence is 17 residues long. In DNA form, the CDR3 reads TGCAGTGCTCTAACCCTGACTGATACGCTAAGGTACAATGAGCAGTTCTTC. It yields the protein CSALTLTDTLRYNEQFF.

The table lists this clonotype with many counts. The chain employs TRBV28 and TRBJ2-7; 10 nucleotides match TRBD2. The CDR3 has 16 residues. V shed 5 bases and J 3 bases; nucleotides not matched to a gene: 10. From germline, CDR1 is MDHEN and CDR2 SYDVKM. CDR3 nucleotides: TGTGCCAGCAGTCCGACGGCAGCGGGAGGGAACTACGAGCAGTACTTC. Protein: CASSPTAAGGNYEQYF. Full variable domain (missing parts from reference TRBV28 and TRBJ2-7): DVKVTQSSRYLVKRTGEKVFLECVQDMDHENMFWYRQDPGLGLRLIYFSYDVKMKEKGDIPEGYSVSREKKERFSLILESASTNQTSMYLCASSPTAAGGNYEQYFGPGTRLTVT.

This clonotype showed up many times. The chain employs TRBV15 and TRBJ1-5; weak D call: TRBD1 (5 bases). V lost 4 bases, J lost 3 bases, and 7 bases lay in between. Germline V gene data show CDR1 as LNHNV and CDR2 as YYDKDF (reference sequence). The CDR3 contains 13 residues. CDR3 amino acids: CATSTDINQPQHF. The DNA for the CDR3 is TGTGCCACCAGCACGGACATCAATCAGCCCCAGCATTTT. Looking up the rest from reference TRBV15 and TRBJ1-5 gives the full variable domain: DAMVIQNPRYQVTQFGKPVTLSCSQTLNHNVMYWYQQKSSQAPKLLFHYYDKDFNNEADTPDNFQSRRPNTSFCFLDIRSPGLGDTAMYLCATSTDINQPQHFGDGTRLSIL.

This clonotype was seen at least ten times. The V gene is TRBV19, the J gene TRBJ1-6, with 7 nucleotides matching TRBD1. This CDR3 has 16 amino acids. With 5 bases clipped from V and 5 bases from J, the junction kept 9 bases outside the gene matches. In germline, CDR1 is LNHDA, CDR2 SQIVND (reference sequence). Here the CDR3 reads CASSGGRGTDNSPLHF. CDR3 bases: TGTGCCAGTAGTGGAGGCAGGGGGACTGATAATTCACCCCTCCACTTT.

This clonotype was recorded a few times. This chain's CDR3 is CASSPTGGGDTQYF. In nucleotides, the CDR3 is TGTGCCAGCAGTCCGACAGGGGGGGGAGATACGCAGTATTTT. The chain has TRBV6-1 and TRBJ2-3, with TRBD1 matching 9 bases. Germline V gene data show CDR1 as MNHNS and CDR2 as SASEGT. V was pared by 5 bases and J by 5 bases, with 5 bases of the junction left unmatched. This CDR3 region has 14 residues.

This rearrangement joins TRBV28 to TRBJ2-2; the D gene is possibly TRBD1 (6 bases). The CDR3 has 14 amino acids. The germline CDR1 and CDR2 sequences are MDHEN and SYDVKM. V was clipped by 6 bases and J by 9 bases, with 17 bases between them. CDR3 protein: CASRTSRGPRELFF. CDR3 in DNA: TGTGCCAGCAGGACCTCCAGGGGCCCGAGGGAGCTGTTTTTT.

A few counts support this clonotype. The chain's CDR3 is CASSAGWLEGADTQYF. In DNA form, the CDR3 reads TGTGCCAGCAGCGCAGGCTGGTTAGAAGGCGCAGATACGCAGTATTTT. The gene calls are TRBV9 and TRBJ2-3; D is undetermined. The CDR3 sequence is 16 residues long. Germline assignment: CDR1 SGDLS and CDR2 YYNGEE. V was trimmed by 3 bases and J by 4 bases, leaving 18 bases between them.

This clonotype was counted at least ten times. The V gene is TRBV24-1, the J gene TRBJ1-2; a possible D gene is TRBD1 (5 bases). Per the germline V gene, CDR1 is KGHDR and CDR2 is SFDVKD. There are 13 residues in the CDR3. With 7 bases removed from V and 3 bases from J, the gap between germline ends came to 11 bases. CDR3 nucleotide sequence: TGTGCCACCAGGGCCGCGGGGGACTATGGCTACACCTTC. It codes for CATRAAGDYGYTF.

The chain joins TRBV19 to TRBJ1-5; D is undetermined. V was cut by 2 bases and J by 2 bases, with 13 bases left in between. This CDR3 has 16 amino acids. Germline CDR1 reads LNHDA; CDR2 reads SQIVND (reference sequence). The DNA of the CDR3 is TGTGCCAGTAGTATAACCCTCTGGCAGGGCAATCAGCCCCAGCATTTT. It translates to CASSITLWQGNQPQHF. Using reference TRBV19 and TRBJ1-5 for the parts outside the CDR3, the full variable domain is DGGITQSPKYLFRKEGQNVTLSCEQNLNHDAMYWYRQDPGQGLRLIYYSQIVNDFQKGDIAEGYSVSREKKESFPLTVTSAQKNPTAFYLCASSITLWQGNQPQHFGDGTRLSIL.

As to this clonotype: A much larger clone is a single base away; this may be a read error. The V and J genes are TRBV28 and TRBJ2-2; D gene unclear. Germline CDR1 MDHEN, CDR2 SYDVKM. V was pared by 1 base and J by 9 bases, with 12 bases between. The CDR3 is 14 residues long. CDR3 protein: CASSLYDDIRELFF. The CDR3 region has the DNA TGTGCCAGCAGTTTATATGACGACATCCGGGAGCTGTTTTTT.

In its sample, this clonotype was seen many times. The gene calls are TRBV6-6 and TRBJ2-1; unclear D gene. The CDR3 has 14 amino acids. The germline V gene has CDR1 MNHNY and CDR2 SVGAGI (reference sequence). The V gene lost 0 bases and the J gene lost 8 bases, with 11 bases spanning the gap. The CDR3 loop is CASSYSLGVDEQFF. The DNA of the CDR3 is TGTGCCAGCAGTTACTCCCTGGGCGTCGATGAGCAGTTCTTC.

This clonotype was detected ten times or more. The rearrangement uses TRBV30 and TRBJ2-1; 7 bases line up with TRBD2. CDR3 size: 11 residues. The ends lost 3 bases at V and 13 bases at J; junction bases unmatched: 6. Germline V gene sequence: CDR1 GTSNPN, CDR2 SVGIG (reference sequence). The CDR3 nucleotides read TGTGCCTGGAGCGGCGGGAGCCTCCAGTTCTTC. Its translation is CAWSGGSLQFF.

This clonotype was counted at least ten times. The J gene is TRBJ1-1, the V gene TRBV18; a weak D match, TRBD1 (6 bases). Germline V lookup: CDR1 KGHSH, CDR2 LQKENI. V lost 1 base, J lost 1 base, and 7 bases lay in between. The CDR3 runs to 14 residues. The CDR3 sequence: CASSPRTENTEAFF. The CDR3, as DNA: TGTGCCAGCTCACCACGGACAGAGAACACTGAAGCTTTCTTT.

This sequence joins TRBV19 and TRBJ1-5; D remains unclear. The CDR3 has 13 amino acids. Trimming took off 5 bases at V and 3 bases at J, with 8 bases between the two ends. Germline V gives CDR1 LNHDA, CDR2 SQIVND (reference sequence). This CDR3 reads CASSAQANQPQHF. CDR3 nucleotide sequence: TGTGCCAGTAGTGCCCAGGCCAATCAGCCCCAGCATTTT.

Regarding this clonotype: The germline gene is not matched at one end of the junction; a read error may be the cause. V is TRBV24-1 and J is TRBJ2-2, with D perhaps assigned TRBD1 or TRBD2 (5 bases each). This CDR3 has 15 amino acids. Per the germline V gene, CDR1 is KGHDR and CDR2 is SFDVKD. The CDR3 is CATSDLSWGTGKLFF. Written as DNA, the CDR3 is TGTGCCACCAGTGATCTTAGTTGGGGGACCGGGAAGCTGTTTTTT.

This clonotype came up many times. J is TRBJ2-3 and V is TRBV10-2; unclear D gene. The V and J ends lost 3 bases and 10 bases respectively, with 17 bases between them. This CDR3 is built from 14 residues. The V gene's germline CDR1 is WSHSY and CDR2 SAAADI. As DNA, the CDR3 is TGCGCCAGCAGTGACTCCGCCCGCCAGATGTCGCAGTATTTT. It specifies CASSDSARQMSQYF.

The table lists this clonotype with a few counts. V and J are TRBV20-1 and TRBJ1-5; D remains unclear. This CDR3 contains 14 residues. The V gene's germline CDR1 is DFQATT and CDR2 SNEGSKA (reference sequence). Trimming cost V 6 bases and J 3 bases, with 15 bases left between them. In nucleotides, the CDR3 is TGCAGTGCCCTAGGGAGACACGACAATCAGCCCCAGCATTTT. It yields the protein CSALGRHDNQPQHF.

There are many counts of this clonotype. The chain employs TRBV20-1 and TRBJ2-3; 9 nucleotides agree with TRBD1. The CDR3 covers 16 residues. CDR1 and CDR2 from the germline V gene are DFQATT and SNEGSKA (reference sequence). The trim removed 2 bases at V and 5 bases at J, leaving 11 bases unmatched. The chain's CDR3 is CSARCTGGRCLDTQYF. CDR3 nucleotide sequence: TGCAGTGCTAGATGTACAGGGGGCCGGTGTTTAGATACGCAGTATTTT.

The chain couples TRBV20-1 to TRBJ2-7, with 10 bases lining up with TRBD1. Germline V gives CDR1 DFQATT, CDR2 SNEGSKA (reference sequence). This CDR3 has 13 amino acids. V gave up 5 bases and J gave up 4 bases; unmatched junction bases: 5. CDR3 protein: CSAAGTGVYEQYF. CDR3 in DNA: TGCAGTGCTGCCGGGACAGGGGTTTACGAGCAGTACTTC.

The V and J genes are TRBV3-1 and TRBJ2-1, with 10 bases matching TRBD1. The CDR3 consists of 13 residues. The germline V gene has CDR1 LGHDT and CDR2 YNNKEL (reference sequence). Trimming took 7 bases from V and 8 from J; bases not matched to a gene: 5. The CDR3 region has the DNA TGTGCCAGCACCGGACAGGGGGGCGATGAGCAGTTCTTC. It yields the protein CASTGQGGDEQFF.

This clonotype was picked up a small number of times. This chain links TRBV2 with TRBJ2-3, with 9 positions matching TRBD2. This CDR3 region has 15 residues. The V segment lost 2 bases and the J segment 6 bases; nucleotides outside the gene matches: 6. Germline assignment: CDR1 SNHLY and CDR2 FYNNEI. The chain's CDR3 is CASSETAGGPDTQYF. CDR3 bases: TGTGCCAGCAGTGAAACGGCGGGAGGGCCTGATACGCAGTATTTT.

This clonotype appeared a few times. V and J are TRBV4-1 and TRBJ2-1; tentatively, D is TRBD1 or TRBD2 (5 bases each). Germline CDR1 is MGHRA and CDR2 is YSYEKL. This CDR3 has 13 residues. The germline V and J ends were trimmed by 4 bases and 10 bases, with 14 bases remaining between them. CDR3 DNA: TGCGCCAGCAGCCCGGAACCGGGACCCGAGCAGTTCTTC. It encodes CASSPEPGPEQFF.

This clonotype has a count of ten or more. The genes are TRBV12-3 or TRBV12-4 and TRBJ2-1; TRBD2 matches at 11 bases. CDR3 length: 14 residues. The trim removed 5 bases at V and 9 bases at J, leaving 6 bases unmatched. The CDR3 loop is CASSTSGSAGEQFF. CDR3 coding DNA: TGTGCCAGCAGTACTAGCGGGAGCGCTGGTGAGCAGTTCTTC.

The CDR3 is CSARPGQGYTGELFF. DNA for the CDR3: TGCAGTGCTAGGCCGGGACAGGGGTACACCGGGGAGCTGTTTTTT. The chain employs TRBV20-1 and TRBJ2-2; 10 bases line up with TRBD1. Germline loops: CDR1 DFQATT, CDR2 SNEGSKA (reference sequence). The CDR3 sequence is 15 residues long. Unmatched junction bases numbered 4, after V lost 3 bases and J lost 3 bases.

The table lists this clonotype with many counts. The rearrangement uses TRBV6-6 and TRBJ2-5; possible D gene TRBD2, 6 bases. The CDR3 consists of 15 residues. Trimming cost V 2 bases and J 6 bases, with 16 bases left between them. CDR1 is MNHNY and CDR2 is SVGAGI in the germline V gene (reference sequence). CDR3 DNA: TGTGCCAGCAGTTACGGCGGGGTCGAGCGGCAGACCCAGTACTTC. This translates into CASSYGGVERQTQYF.